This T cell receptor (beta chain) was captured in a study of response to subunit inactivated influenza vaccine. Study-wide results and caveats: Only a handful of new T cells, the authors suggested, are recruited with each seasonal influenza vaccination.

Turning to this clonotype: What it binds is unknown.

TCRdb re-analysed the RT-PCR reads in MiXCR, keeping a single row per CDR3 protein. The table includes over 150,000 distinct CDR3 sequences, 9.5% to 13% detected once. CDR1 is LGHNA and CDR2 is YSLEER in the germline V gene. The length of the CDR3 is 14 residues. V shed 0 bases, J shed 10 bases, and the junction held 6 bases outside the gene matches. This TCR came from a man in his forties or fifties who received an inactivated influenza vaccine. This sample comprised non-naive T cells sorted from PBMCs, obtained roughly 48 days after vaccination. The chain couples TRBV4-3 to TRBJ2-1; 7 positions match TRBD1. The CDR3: CASSQDRDSTEQFF. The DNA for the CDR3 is TGCGCCAGCAGCCAAGATCGGGACAGCACCGAGCAGTTCTTC.